These 13 T cell receptor beta chains share one sample of origin, sequenced in a study of radiation and T cells in renal cell carcinoma. Time point reported: blood 2 weeks post-SBRT. The treatment denotes: 15 Gy SBRT to primary tumor, nephrectomy 4 weeks later. Only in-frame clones appear in the TCRdb table, and some are missing; sequencing was by immunoSEQ multiplex PCR. The top ten hold approximately 5% of the sample, which has some 70,000 clones, 82% seen once. Source: blood, taken from a patient whose treatment included radiotherapy and nephrectomy. Receptor source: a man aged 55-75 years with renal cell carcinoma.

The chain has TRBV25-1 and TRBJ2-7, with D possibly matching TRBD2 (6 bases). Germline loops: CDR1 MGHDK, CDR2 SYGVNS. The CDR3 runs to 17 residues. V shed 4 bases and J shed 3 bases, with 22 bases lying between them. CDR3 amino acids: CASSASTVAAAGYEQYF. The CDR3 DNA reads TGTGCCAGCAGTGCCTCGACAGTAGCGGCAGCCGGCTACGAGCAGTACTTC.

The chain uses TRBV5-4 and TRBJ1-1; possible D gene TRBD1, 5 bases. This CDR3 is built from 15 residues. The germline V gene encodes CDR1 SGHNT and CDR2 YYREEE (reference sequence). The CDR3 DNA reads TGTGTGCTTGGAGGGGAGGGAGGAAGAGGGACTGAAGCTTTCTTT. Translated: CVLGGEGGRGTEAFF.

The sample holds one count of this clone. The rearrangement joins TRBV5-1 to TRBJ2-1, with 9 bases identical to TRBD2. The CDR3 is 18 residues long. Germline loops: CDR1 SGHRS, CDR2 YFSETQ. V dropped 4 bases and J dropped 5; count of bases not matched to a gene: 16. Here the CDR3 reads CASSQVGYGLASHNEQFF. As DNA, the CDR3 is TGCGCCAGCAGCCAGGTGGGGTACGGACTAGCGTCCCACAATGAGCAGTTCTTC.

The chain employs TRBV5-1 and TRBJ1-3; D is unresolved. This CDR3 spans 15 amino acids. With 0 bases removed from V and 4 bases from J, the gap between germline ends came to 11 bases. Germline V CDR1 and CDR2: SGHRS, YFSETQ. The CDR3 DNA sequence: TGCGCCAGCAGCTTGGAAGCGGGCAGCGGAAACACCATATATTTT. Its protein product is CASSLEAGSGNTIYF.

The V and J genes are TRBV14 and TRBJ2-3; 11 bases line up with TRBD2. Trimming at V came to 4 bases and at J to 0 bases, leaving 0 bases not matched to a gene. The CDR3 extends over 15 amino acids. The germline CDR1 and CDR2 sequences are SGHDN and FVKESK. The CDR3 DNA is TGTGCCAGCAGCCGGACTAGCGGGAGCACAGATACGCAGTATTTT. It is translated as CASSRTSGSTDTQYF.

The V gene is TRBV11-2, the J gene TRBJ2-7; 8 positions match TRBD1. Germline CDR1 is SGHAT and CDR2 is FQNNGV. V gave up 4 bases and J gave up 1 base; unmatched junction bases: 6. The CDR3 totals 15 residues. The CDR3 nucleotides are TGTGCCAGCAGCTCGCTAAACAGGGGGTCCTACGAGCAGTACTTC. Its translation: CASSSLNRGSYEQYF.

This clone was seen a few times. This rearrangement joins TRBV18 to TRBJ1-4, with D possibly matching TRBD1 (5 bases). The length of the CDR3 is 14 residues. CDR1 and CDR2 from the germline V gene are KGHSH and LQKENI. Between the trimmed V and J ends, which lost 1 base and 7 bases, there was a span of 10 bases. CDR3 DNA: TGTGCCAGCTCACCACGCGGGGGACGTGAAAAACTGTTTTTT. Translating gives CASSPRGGREKLFF.

This chain uses TRBV6-6 with TRBJ2-2, with 12 nucleotides matching TRBD2. CDR1 and CDR2 from the germline V gene are MNHNY and SVGAGI (reference sequence). V lost 5 bases and J lost 7; bases outside the gene matches: 2. This CDR3 has 14 amino acids. As DNA, the CDR3 is TGTGCCAGCAGTCTAGCGGGAGGGATCGGGGAGCTGTTTTTT. Its translation: CASSLAGGIGELFF.

The genes are TRBV15 and TRBJ1-3; 8 bases are a match to TRBD1. The germline CDR1 and CDR2 sequences are LNHNV and YYDKDF (reference sequence). The CDR3 loop spans 15 amino acids. V shed 3 bases, J shed 4 bases, and the junction held 5 bases outside the gene matches. The CDR3 protein is CATSRGTGAGNTIYF. CDR3 DNA: TGTGCCACCAGCAGGGGGACAGGTGCCGGAAACACCATATATTTT.

The chain employs TRBV27 and TRBJ2-2; D may correspond to TRBD1 or TRBD2 (5 bases each). This CDR3 contains 14 residues. The ends were cut back, 5 bases at V and 0 bases at J, with 7 bases in the middle. The germline V gene has CDR1 MNHEY and CDR2 SMNVEV (reference sequence). CDR3 loop: CASSVGANTGELFF. In DNA form, the CDR3 reads TGTGCCAGCAGTGTGGGGGCGAACACCGGGGAGCTGTTTTTT.

This clone was seen only a few times. This chain links TRBV7-2 with TRBJ2-1; tentatively, D is TRBD1 (6 bases). Looked up from germline, CDR1 is SGHTA and CDR2 is FQGNSA. The CDR3 is made up of 15 amino acids. Trimming removed 0 bases at V and 5 bases at J, with 11 bases between. The CDR3 DNA follows: TGTGCCAGCAGCTTAGCTCAGGGGTCCCACAATGAGCAGTTCTTC. It translates to CASSLAQGSHNEQFF.

The rearrangement joins TRBV28 to TRBJ1-4; weak D call: TRBD1 (5 bases). CDR1 and CDR2 from the germline V gene are MDHEN and SYDVKM. The CDR3 is made up of 14 amino acids. The germline V and J ends were trimmed by 2 bases and 2 bases, with 6 bases remaining between them. CDR3 bases: TGTGCCAGCAGTTTAGAGGGGACTAATGAAAAACTGTTTTTT. Its translation is CASSLEGTNEKLFF.

The chain uses TRBV11-2 and TRBJ2-4; tentative D call: TRBD1 (6 bases). The CDR3 covers 14 residues. Trimming stripped 5 bases from V and 6 bases from J, with 14 bases between. CDR1 is SGHAT, CDR2 FQNNGV, per germline. The chain's CDR3 is CASSGGQWGNIQYF. CDR3 nucleotides: TGTGCCAGCAGCGGAGGACAGTGGGGAAACATTCAGTACTTC.